This T cell receptor beta chain was recorded in a study of blood T cell repertoires in COVID-19. Turning to the study itself: COVID-19 samples from acute and convalescent phases originated in the United States, Italy and Spain. In each case, the material was cDNA or gDNA derived from T cells, B-cell-depleted T cells, or PBMCs.

This CDR3 comprises 15 residues. The V end was cut by 2 bases, the J end by 1 base, with 11 bases between. Germline V lookup: CDR1 MNHEY, CDR2 SVGEGT. As originally analysed: Estimates of nucleated cell counts were drawn from the amplification of reference gene primers. Method: immunoSEQ multiplex PCR; TCRdb's copy keeps in-frame clones and lacks some. V, J and clone size are those of that table, while D and trimming were read from the DNA. The sample consists of about 280,000 clones, 85% to 90% of them appearing once. The sequence was obtained from a human donor in a cohort sampled during active COVID-19. The rearrangement joins TRBV6-2 or TRBV6-3 to TRBJ1-1; D is unclear. Specimen: peripheral blood. This CDR3 is CASSYAGRRNTEAFF. The CDR3 nucleotides read TGTGCCAGCAGTTACGCCGGGAGGCGGAACACTGAAGCTTTCTTT.